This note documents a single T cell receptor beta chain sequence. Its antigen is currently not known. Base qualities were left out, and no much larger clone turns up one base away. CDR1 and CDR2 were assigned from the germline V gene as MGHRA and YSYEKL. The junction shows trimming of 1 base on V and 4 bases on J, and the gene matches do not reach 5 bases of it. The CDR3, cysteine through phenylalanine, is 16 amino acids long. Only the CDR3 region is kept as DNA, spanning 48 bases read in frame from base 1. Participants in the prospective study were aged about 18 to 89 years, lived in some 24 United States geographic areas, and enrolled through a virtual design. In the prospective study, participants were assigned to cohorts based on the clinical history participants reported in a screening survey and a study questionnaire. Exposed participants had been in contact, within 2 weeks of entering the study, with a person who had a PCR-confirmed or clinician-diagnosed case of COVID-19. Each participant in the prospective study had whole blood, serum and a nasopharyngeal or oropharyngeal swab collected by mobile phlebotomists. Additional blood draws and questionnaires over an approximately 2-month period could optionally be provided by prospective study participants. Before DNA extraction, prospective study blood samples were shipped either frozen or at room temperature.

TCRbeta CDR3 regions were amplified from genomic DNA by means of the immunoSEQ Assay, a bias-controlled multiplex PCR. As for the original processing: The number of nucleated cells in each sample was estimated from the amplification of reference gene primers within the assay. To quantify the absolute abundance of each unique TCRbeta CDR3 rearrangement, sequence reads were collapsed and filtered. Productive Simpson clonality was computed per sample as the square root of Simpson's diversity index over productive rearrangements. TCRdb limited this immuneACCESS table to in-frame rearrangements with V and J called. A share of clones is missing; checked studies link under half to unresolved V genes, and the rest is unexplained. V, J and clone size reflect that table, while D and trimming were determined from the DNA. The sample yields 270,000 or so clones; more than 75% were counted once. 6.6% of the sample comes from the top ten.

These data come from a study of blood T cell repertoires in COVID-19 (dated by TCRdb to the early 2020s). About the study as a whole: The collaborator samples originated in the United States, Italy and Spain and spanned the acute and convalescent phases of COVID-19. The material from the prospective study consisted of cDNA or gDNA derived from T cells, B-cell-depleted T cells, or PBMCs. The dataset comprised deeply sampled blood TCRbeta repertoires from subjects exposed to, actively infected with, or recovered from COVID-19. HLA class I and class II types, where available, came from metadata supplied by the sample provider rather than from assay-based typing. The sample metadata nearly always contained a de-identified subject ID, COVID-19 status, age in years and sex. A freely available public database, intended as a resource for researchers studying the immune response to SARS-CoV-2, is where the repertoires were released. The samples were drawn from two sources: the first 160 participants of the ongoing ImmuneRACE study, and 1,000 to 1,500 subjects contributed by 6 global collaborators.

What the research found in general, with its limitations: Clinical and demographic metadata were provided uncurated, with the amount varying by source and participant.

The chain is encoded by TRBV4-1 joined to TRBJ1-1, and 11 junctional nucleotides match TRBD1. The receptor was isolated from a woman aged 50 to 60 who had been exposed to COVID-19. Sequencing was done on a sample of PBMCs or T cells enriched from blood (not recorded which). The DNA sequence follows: TGCGCCAGCAGCCAAGGGCCGGGGACAGGGGGCACTGAAGCTTTCTTT. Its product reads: CASSQGPGTGGTEAFF.